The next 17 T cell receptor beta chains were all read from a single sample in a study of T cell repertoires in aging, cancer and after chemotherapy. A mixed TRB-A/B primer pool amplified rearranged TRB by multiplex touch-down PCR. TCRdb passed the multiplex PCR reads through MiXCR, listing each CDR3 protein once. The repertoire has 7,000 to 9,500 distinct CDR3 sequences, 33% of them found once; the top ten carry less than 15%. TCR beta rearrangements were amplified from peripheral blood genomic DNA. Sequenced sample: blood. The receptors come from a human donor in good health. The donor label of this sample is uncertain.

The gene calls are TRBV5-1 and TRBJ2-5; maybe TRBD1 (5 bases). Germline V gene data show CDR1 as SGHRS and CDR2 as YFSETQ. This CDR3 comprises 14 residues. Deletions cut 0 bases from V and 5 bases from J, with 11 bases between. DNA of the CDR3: TGCGCCAGCAGCTTGGATCCGGACATGGAGACCCAGTACTTC. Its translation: CASSLDPDMETQYF.

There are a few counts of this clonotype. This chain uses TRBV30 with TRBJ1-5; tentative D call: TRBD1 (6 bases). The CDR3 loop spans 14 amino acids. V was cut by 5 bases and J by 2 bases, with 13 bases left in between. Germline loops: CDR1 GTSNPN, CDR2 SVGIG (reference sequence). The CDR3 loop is CAWGTGHGNQPQHF. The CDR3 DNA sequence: TGTGCCTGGGGAACAGGGCACGGCAATCAGCCCCAGCATTTT.

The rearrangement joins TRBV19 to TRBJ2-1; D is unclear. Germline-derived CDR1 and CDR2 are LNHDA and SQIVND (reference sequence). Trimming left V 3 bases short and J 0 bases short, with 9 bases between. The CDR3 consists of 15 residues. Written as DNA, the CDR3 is TGTGCCAGTAGTATCCGCGGCGACTCCTACAATGAGCAGTTCTTC. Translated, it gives CASSIRGDSYNEQFF.

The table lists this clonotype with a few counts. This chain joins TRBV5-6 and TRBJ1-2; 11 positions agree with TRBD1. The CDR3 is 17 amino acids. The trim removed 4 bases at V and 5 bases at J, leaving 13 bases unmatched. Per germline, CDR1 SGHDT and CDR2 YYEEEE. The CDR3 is CASSSSRTGGWRYGYTF. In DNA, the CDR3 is TGTGCCAGCAGCAGTTCACGGACAGGGGGCTGGAGGTATGGCTACACCTTC.

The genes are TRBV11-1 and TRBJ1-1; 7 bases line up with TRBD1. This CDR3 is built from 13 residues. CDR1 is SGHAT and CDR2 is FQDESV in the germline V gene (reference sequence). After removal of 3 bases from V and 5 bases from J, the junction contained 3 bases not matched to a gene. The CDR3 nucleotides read TGTGCCAGCAGCTTGACAGGGCGGACTGAAGCTTTCTTT. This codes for CASSLTGRTEAFF.

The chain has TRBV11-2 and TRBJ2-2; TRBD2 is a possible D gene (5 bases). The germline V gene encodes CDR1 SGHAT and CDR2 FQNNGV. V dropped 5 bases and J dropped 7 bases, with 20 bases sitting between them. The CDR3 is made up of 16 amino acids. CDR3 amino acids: CASSPLAGGGSGELFF. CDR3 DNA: TGTGCCAGCAGCCCCCTGGCGGGCGGAGGAAGCGGGGAGCTGTTTTTT.

This CDR3 reads CASSMYGQQDNEQFF. The CDR3 nucleotides read TGTGCCAGCTCAATGTACGGACAGCAAGACAATGAGCAGTTCTTC. The J gene is TRBJ2-1, the V gene TRBV18; weak D call: TRBD1 (6 bases). V dropped 5 bases and J dropped 5 bases, with 16 bases sitting between them. Germline V lookup: CDR1 KGHSH, CDR2 LQKENI. CDR3 length equals 15 residues.

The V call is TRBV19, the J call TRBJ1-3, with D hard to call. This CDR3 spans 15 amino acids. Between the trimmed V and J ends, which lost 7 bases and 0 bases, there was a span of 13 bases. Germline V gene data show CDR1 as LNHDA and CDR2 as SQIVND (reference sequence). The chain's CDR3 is CASTPESNSGNTIYF. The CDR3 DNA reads TGTGCCAGTACCCCAGAATCCAACTCTGGAAACACCATATATTTT.

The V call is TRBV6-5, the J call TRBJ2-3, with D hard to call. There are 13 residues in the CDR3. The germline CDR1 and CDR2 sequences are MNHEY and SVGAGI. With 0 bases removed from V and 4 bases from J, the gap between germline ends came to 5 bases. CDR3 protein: CASSYSRSDTQYF. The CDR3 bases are TGTGCCAGCAGTTACTCGAGGTCAGATACGCAGTATTTT.

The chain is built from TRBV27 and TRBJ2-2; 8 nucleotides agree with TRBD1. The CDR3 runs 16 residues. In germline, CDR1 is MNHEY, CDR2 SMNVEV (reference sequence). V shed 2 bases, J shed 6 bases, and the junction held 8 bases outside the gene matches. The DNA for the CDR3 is TGTGCCAGCAGTTTACGGGTCAGGGGGCCCGCCGGGGAGCTGTTTTTT. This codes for CASSLRVRGPAGELFF.

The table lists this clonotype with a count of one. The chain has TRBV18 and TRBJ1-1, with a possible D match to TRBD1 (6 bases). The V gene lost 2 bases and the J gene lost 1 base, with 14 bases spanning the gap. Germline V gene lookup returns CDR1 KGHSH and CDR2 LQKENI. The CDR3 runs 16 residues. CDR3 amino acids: CASSPYPGVENTEAFF. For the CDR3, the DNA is TGTGCCAGCTCACCATACCCAGGGGTGGAGAACACTGAAGCTTTCTTT.

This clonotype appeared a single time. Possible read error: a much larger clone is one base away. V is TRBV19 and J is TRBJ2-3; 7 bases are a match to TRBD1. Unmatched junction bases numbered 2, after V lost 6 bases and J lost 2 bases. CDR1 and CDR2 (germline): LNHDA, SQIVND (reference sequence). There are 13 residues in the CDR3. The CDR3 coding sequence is TGTGCCAGTAGCGACAGGGTCACAGATACGCAGTATTTT. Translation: CASSDRVTDTQYF. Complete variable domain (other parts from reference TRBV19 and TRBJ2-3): DGGITQSPKYLFRKEGQNVTLSCEQNLNHDAMYWYRQDPGQGLRLIYYSQIVNDFQKGDIAEGYSVSREKKESFPLTVTSAQKNPTAFYLCASSDRVTDTQYFGPGTRLTVL.

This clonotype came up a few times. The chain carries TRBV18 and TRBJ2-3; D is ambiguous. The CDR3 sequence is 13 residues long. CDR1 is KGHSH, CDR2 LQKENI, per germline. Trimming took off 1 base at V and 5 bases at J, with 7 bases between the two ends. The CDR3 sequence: CASSPLSGDTQYF. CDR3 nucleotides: TGTGCCAGCTCACCACTGTCTGGAGATACGCAGTATTTT. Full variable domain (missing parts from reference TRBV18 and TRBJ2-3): NAGVMQNPRHLVRRRGQEARLRCSPMKGHSHVYWYRQLPEEGLKFMVYLQKENIIDESGMPKERFSAEFPKEGPSILRIQQVVRGDSAAYFCASSPLSGDTQYFGPGTRLTVL.

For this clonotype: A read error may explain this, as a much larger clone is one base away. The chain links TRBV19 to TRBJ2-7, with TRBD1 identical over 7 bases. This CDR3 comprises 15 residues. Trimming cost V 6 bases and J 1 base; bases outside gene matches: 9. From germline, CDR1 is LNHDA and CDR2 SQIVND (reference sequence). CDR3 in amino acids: CASSIQPGQSYEQYF. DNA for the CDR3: TGTGCCAGTAGCATCCAACCGGGACAGTCCTACGAGCAGTACTTC.

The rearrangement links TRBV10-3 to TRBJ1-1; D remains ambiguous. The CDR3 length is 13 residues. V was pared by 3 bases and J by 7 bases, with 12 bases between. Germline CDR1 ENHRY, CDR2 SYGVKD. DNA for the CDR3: TGTGCCATCAGTGACGGAGAGAAGGGTGAAGCTTTCTTT. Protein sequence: CAISDGEKGEAFF.

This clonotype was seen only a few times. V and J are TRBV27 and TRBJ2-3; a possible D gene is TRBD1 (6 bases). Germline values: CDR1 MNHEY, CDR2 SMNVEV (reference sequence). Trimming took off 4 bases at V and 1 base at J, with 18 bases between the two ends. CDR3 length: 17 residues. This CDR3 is CASSSSTGNLGTDTQYF. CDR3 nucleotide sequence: TGTGCCAGCAGTTCGTCCACAGGGAATCTTGGCACAGATACGCAGTATTTT.

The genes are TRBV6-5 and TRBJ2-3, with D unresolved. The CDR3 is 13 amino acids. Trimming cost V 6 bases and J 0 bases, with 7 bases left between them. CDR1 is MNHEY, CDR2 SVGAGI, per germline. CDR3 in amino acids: CASRLISTDTQYF. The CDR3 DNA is TGTGCCAGCAGACTCATAAGCACAGATACGCAGTATTTT.